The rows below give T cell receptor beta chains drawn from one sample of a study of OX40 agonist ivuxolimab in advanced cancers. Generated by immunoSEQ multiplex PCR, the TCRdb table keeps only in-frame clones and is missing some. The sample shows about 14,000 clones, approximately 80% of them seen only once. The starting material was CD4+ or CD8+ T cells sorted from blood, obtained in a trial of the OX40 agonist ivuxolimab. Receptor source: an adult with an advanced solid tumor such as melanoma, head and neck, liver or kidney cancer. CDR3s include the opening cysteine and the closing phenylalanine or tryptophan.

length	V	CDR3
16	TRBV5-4	CASSTELAGGAYEQYF
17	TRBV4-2	CASSFPGLGLANYGYTF
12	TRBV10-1	CASPPGSYEQYF
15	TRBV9	CASSSRDRGQYEQYF
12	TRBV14	CASSPGTLEQYF
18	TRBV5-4	CASSLESGRALSTDTQYF
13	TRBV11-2	CASSLVSRYEQYF
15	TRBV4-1	CASSQGWAGSYEQYF
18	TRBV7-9	CASSLEGGLAGVGGEQFF
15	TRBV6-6	CASSYGQGIYNEQFF
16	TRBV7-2	CASSPGPDRATGELFF
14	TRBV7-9	CASSSHQGSYEQYF
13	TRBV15	CATSRVGGGGYTF
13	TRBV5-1	CASRGTSSYEQYF
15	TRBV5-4	CASSFRDTNTGELFF
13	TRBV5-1	CASSLVQSAEQYF
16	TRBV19	CATREGPGGMNTEAFF
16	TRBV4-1	CASRGQLAQITGELFF
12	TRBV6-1	CASSVGVHEQYF
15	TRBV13	CASSFPAPNTGELFF
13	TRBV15	CATTEGVVTEAFF
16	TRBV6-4	CASSYSHPGLYNEQFF